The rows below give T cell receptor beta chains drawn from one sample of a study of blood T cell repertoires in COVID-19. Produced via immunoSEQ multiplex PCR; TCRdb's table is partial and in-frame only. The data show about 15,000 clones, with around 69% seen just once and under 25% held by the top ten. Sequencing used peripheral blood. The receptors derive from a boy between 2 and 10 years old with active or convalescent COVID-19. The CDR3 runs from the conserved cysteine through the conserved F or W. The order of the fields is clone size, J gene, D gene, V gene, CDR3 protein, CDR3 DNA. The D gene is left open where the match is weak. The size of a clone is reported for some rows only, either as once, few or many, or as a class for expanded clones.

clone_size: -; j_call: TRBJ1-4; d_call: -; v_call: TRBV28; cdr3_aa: CASTPPGDGTNEKLFF; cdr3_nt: TGTGCCAGCACTCCTCCCGGGGATGGAACTAATGAAAAACTGTTTTTT
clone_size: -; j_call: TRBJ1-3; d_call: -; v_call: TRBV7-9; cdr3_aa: CASSRSGNSGNTIYF; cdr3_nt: TGTGCCAGCAGCCGATCCGGGAACTCTGGAAACACCATATATTTT
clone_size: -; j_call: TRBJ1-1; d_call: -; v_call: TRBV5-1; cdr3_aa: CASSSTPAGRIAEAFF; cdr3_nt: TGCGCCAGCAGCTCAACCCCGGCAGGGAGGATCGCTGAAGCTTTCTTT
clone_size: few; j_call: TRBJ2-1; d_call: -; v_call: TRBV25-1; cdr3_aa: CASSELGDSLDNEQFF; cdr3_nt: TGTGCCAGCAGTGAACTCGGGGATAGCTTGGACAATGAGCAGTTCTTC
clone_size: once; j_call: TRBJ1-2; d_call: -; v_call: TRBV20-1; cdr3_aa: CSASVRTNYGYTF; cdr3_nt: TGCAGTGCTAGTGTCAGAACTAACTATGGCTACACCTTC
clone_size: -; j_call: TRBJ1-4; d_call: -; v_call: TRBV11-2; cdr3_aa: CASSRWEGRNEKLFF; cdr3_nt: TGTGCCAGCAGCCGATGGGAGGGGCGAAATGAAAAACTGTTTTTT
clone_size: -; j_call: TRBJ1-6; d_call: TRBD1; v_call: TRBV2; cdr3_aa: CASSEDGTGNSPLHF; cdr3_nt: TGTGCCAGCAGTGAGGACGGGACAGGGAATTCACCCCTCCACTTT
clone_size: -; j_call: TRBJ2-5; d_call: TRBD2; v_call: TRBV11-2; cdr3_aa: CAGSWLFGGGDGGEETQYF; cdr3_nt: TGTGCCGGCAGCTGGCTATTTGGGGGAGGGGACGGTGGGGAAGAGACCCAGTACTTC
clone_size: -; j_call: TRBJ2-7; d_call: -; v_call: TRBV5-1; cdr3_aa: CASSFGPGTYEQYF; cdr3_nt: TGCGCCAGCAGCTTCGGCCCCGGGACCTACGAGCAGTACTTC
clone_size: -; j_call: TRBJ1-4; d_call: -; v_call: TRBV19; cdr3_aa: CASTPKGGTNEKLFF; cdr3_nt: TGTGCCAGTACCCCAAAGGGGGGGACTAATGAAAAACTGTTTTTT
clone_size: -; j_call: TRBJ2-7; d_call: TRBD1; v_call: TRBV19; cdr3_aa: CASSLQGLRDEQYF; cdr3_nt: TGTGCCAGTAGCCTACAGGGGCTAAGGGACGAGCAGTACTTC
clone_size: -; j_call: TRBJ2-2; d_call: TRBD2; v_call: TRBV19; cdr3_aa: CASEPGLPNTGELFF; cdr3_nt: TGTGCCTCCGAGCCGGGACTACCGAACACCGGGGAGCTGTTTTTT
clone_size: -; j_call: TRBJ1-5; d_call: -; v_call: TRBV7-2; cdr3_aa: CASSLSGRGNQPQHF; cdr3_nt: TGTGCCAGCAGCTTATCGGGCAGGGGCAATCAGCCCCAGCATTTT
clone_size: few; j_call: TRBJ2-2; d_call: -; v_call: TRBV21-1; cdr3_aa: CASRSSGDGTGELFF; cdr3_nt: TGTGCCAGCAGAAGCTCCGGGGATGGCACCGGGGAGCTGTTTTTT
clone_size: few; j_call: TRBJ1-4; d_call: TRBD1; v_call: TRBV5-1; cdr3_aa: CASSLVLRQGGEKLFF; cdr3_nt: TGCGCCAGCAGCTTGGTTTTAAGACAGGGGGGTGAAAAACTGTTTTTT
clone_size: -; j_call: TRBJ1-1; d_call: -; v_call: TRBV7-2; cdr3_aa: CASSFGVGSDTEAFF; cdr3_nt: TGTGCCAGCAGCTTCGGGGTAGGATCGGACACTGAAGCTTTCTTT
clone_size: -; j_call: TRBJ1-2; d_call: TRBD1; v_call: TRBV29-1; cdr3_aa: CSVAGGRYGYTF; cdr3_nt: TGCAGCGTTGCAGGGGGGCGGTATGGCTACACCTTC
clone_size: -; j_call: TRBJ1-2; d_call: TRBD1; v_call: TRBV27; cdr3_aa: CASRRTGVGGYTF; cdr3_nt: TGTGCCAGCAGGAGGACAGGGGTCGGTGGCTACACCTTC
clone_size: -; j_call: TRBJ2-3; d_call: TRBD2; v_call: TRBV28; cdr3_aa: CASSLPGTSGGKRADTQYF; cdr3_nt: TGTGCCAGCAGTTTACCGGGGACTAGCGGGGGGAAGAGGGCAGATACGCAGTATTTT
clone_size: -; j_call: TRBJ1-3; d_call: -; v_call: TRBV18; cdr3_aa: CASSPQRVGNTIYF; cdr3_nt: TGTGCCAGCTCACCCCAGCGAGTTGGAAACACCATATATTTT
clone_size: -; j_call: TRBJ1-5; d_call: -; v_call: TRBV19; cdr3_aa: CASRRLHKVYQPQHF; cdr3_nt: TGTGCCAGTAGGAGACTCCACAAGGTTTATCAGCCCCAGCATTTT
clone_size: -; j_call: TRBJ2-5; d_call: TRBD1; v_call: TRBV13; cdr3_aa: CASSLNPTGAVETQYF; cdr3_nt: TGTGCCAGCAGCTTGAACCCGACAGGGGCTGTAGAGACCCAGTACTTC
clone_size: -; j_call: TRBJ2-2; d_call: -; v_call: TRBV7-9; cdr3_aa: CASNLGTSNTGELFF; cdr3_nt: TGTGCCAGCAACCTCGGGACATCTAACACCGGGGAGCTGTTTTTT
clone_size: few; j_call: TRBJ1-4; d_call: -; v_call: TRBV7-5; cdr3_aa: CARSLWPVREKLFF; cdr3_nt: TGTGCCAGAAGCTTATGGCCTGTCCGTGAAAAACTGTTTTTT
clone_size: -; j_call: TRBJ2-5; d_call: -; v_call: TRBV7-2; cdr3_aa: CASSLVGTLREETQYF; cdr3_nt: TGTGCCAGCAGCTTAGTCGGGACTTTAAGGGAAGAGACCCAGTACTTC
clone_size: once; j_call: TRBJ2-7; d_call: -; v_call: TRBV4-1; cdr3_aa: CASSQETGEQYF; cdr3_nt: TGCGCCAGCAGCCAAGAAACAGGAGAGCAGTACTTC
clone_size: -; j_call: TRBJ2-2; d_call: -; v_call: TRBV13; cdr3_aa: CASSLGGQITTHTGELFF; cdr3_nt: TGTGCCAGCAGCTTAGGAGGACAGATCACGACTCACACCGGGGAGCTGTTTTTT
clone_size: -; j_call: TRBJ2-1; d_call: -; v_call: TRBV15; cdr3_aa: CATSLAWEQFF; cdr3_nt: TGTGCCACCAGTTTAGCGTGGGAGCAGTTCTTC
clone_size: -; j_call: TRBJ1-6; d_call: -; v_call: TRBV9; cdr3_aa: CASSVGEGGRPYSLHF; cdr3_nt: TGTGCCAGCAGCGTAGGGGAGGGAGGTAGACCGTATTCCCTCCACTTT
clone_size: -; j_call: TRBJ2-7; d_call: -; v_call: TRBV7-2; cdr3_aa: CASSSQGASYYEQYF; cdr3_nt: TGTGCCAGCAGCTCCCAAGGGGCGAGTTACTACGAGCAGTACTTC
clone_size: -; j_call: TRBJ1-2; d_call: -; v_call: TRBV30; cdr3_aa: CAWSFVVQGYGYTF; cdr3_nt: TGTGCCTGGAGCTTCGTGGTGCAGGGCTATGGCTACACCTTC
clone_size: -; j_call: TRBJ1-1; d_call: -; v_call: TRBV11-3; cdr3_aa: CASSLTGRTYTEAFF; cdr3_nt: TGTGCCAGCAGCTTAACAGGCCGGACGTACACTGAAGCTTTCTTT
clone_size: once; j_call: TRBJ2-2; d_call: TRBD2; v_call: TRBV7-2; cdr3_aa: CASSPTGTSTGELFF; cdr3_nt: TGTGCCAGCAGCCCTACCGGGACTAGTACCGGGGAGCTGTTTTTT